The source of this TCR beta chain is a study of graft-versus-host responses after intestinal transplantation (dated by TCRdb to the early 2020s). Background for the entire study: The transplants that recipients received were multivisceral, liver-intestinal, or isolated intestinal. Rather than going through the commercial service, samples from three later patients were sequenced in-house on an Illumina MiSeq and processed with MiXCR. A cohort of around 25 intestinal transplant recipients, including one retransplant, was enrolled, and 3 patients lacking pretransplant specimens were excluded. Graft-versus-host and host-versus-graft alloreactive T cell clones were tracked in the graft, circulation and bone marrow after intestinal transplantation using bulk TCR-beta CDR3 sequencing. To identify alloreactive clones, pre-transplant mixed lymphocyte reaction products were sequenced and then compared with unstimulated pre-transplant donor and recipient T cells. Every recipient was given anti-thymocyte globulin induction, followed by 2 to 4 years of maintenance tacrolimus and steroids. Donor T cell macrochimerism was defined as a peak of at least 4% donor T cells among recipient peripheral blood mononuclear cells.

The label giving this sample's time point can be read as: cells obtained before transplantation from donor or recipient. CD3+CD4+ and CD3+CD8+ populations were FACS-sorted from unstimulated pre-transplant donor and recipient cells taken from spleen or lymph nodes. General findings and caveats noted by the study authors: GvH clones were detected in recipient bone marrow, and some appeared earlier in ileal mucosa or blood, consistent with an intestinal mucosal origin. Peak levels of circulating GvH clones were associated with declines in HvG clones early after transplant. In the allografts of patients with donor T cell macrochimerism, GvH to HvG T cell clonal ratios were high. The conclusions were limited by the relatively low number and heterogeneity of the intestinal transplant patients.

The CDR3 runs 16 amino acids, cysteine and phenylalanine included. Only the CDR3 part of the read is kept: 48 bases, read in frame from the first base. Trimming accounts for 0 bases at V and 0 bases at J, while the number of junction bases matched to no gene is 2. The germline V gene sets CDR1 to SNHLY and CDR2 to FYNNEI. As for this clone: Its antigen remains unidentified. Base quality data are lacking; no much larger clone is found one base away.

Library method: the immunoSEQ multiplex PCR assay. For most patients, genomic DNA was isolated with the Qiagen DNeasy Blood and Tissue Kit and shipped frozen to Adaptive Biotechnologies for TCR sequencing. For most patients, genomic DNA was subjected to high-throughput TCR-beta CDR3 sequencing by Adaptive Biotechnologies. Per the source publication's procedure: TCR sequencing data for some 19 patients were retrieved from Adaptive's ImmunoSEQ software; three other patients were processed with MiXCR and VDJtools. To correct CD4 versus CD8 sorting errors, sequences present in both subsets at a frequency ratio below 5:1 were removed. Because the origin of CDR3 nucleotide sequences shared between donor and recipient could not be assigned, those sequences were removed. Alloreactive clones required at least 2-fold expansion over unstimulated cells and minimum CFSE-low frequency of 0.002% (template counts) or 0.001% (read counts). Clones were considered mappable if detected in sequenced pre-transplant spleen, lymph node, or MLR CFSE-low populations of the donor or recipient. Cumulative frequency of alloreactive clones was calculated as a percentage of all sequences weighted by copy number. TCRdb took over this immuneACCESS table, retaining in-frame rearrangements with V and J assigned. Such tables are incomplete; in checked studies, under half of the missing clones stem from an unresolved V gene, and the remainder is unexplained. The V and J calls and the clone size are those of that table, but D and trimming were determined from the DNA. The sample table lists roughly 99,000 clones, about nine tenths of them with a count of one. Approximately 0.064% of the sample is in the top ten clones.

Sequenced here: unstimulated CD8+ T cells sorted from spleen or lymph node cells, sampled before transplant. This receptor was taken from a human donor who was the organ donor for an intestinal transplant. The chain is made from TRBV2 and TRBJ1-1; 9 central bases correspond to TRBD1. The CDR3 protein: CASSEAWDRVNTEAFF. In nucleotides, the sequence is TGTGCCAGCAGTGAAGCGTGGGACAGGGTGAACACTGAAGCTTTCTTT.